This TCR beta chain originates from a study of response to subunit inactivated influenza vaccine. Trimming removed 5 bases from V and 4 bases from J; junction bases left unmatched: 4. This CDR3 has 15 amino acids. A remark on this clonotype: Its target is unknown.

TCRdb reanalysed the RT-PCR reads using MiXCR and keeps one entry per CDR3 protein. The data show 500,000 to 550,000 distinct CDR3 sequences, roughly 7.6% seen once. General study findings and limits: Each seasonal flu vaccination may recruit only limited new T cells, authors suggested.

The input for sequencing was PBMCs from blood, taken roughly 24 months after vaccination. The receptor was isolated from a man aged 45-69 years who received an inactivated influenza vaccine. This chain uses TRBV12-3 or TRBV12-4 with TRBJ2-7; the match to TRBD2 covers 14 bases. CDR3 loop: CASSPWTSGGYEQYF. The CDR3 coding sequence is TGTGCCAGCAGTCCGTGGACTAGCGGGGGGTACGAGCAGTACTTC.